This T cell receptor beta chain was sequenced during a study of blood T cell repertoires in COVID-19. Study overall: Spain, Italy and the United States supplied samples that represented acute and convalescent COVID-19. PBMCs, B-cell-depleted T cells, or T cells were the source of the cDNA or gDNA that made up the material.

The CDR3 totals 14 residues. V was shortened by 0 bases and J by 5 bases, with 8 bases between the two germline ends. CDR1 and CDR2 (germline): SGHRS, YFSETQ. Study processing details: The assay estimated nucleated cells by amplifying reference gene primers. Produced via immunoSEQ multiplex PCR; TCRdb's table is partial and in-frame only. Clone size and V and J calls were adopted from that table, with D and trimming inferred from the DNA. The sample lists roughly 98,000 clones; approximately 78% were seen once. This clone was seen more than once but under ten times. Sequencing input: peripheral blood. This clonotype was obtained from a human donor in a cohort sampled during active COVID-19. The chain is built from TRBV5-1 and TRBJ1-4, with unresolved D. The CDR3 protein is CASSLVPGNEKLFF. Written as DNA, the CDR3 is TGCGCCAGCAGCTTGGTACCAGGAAATGAAAAACTGTTTTTT.